This paragraph covers one TCR beta chain sequence. V lost 5 bases, J lost 2 bases, and 11 bases lay in between. From germline, CDR1 is LNHNV and CDR2 YYDKDF (reference sequence). CDR3 length: 14 residues. The data derive from a study of cytomegalovirus exposure and HLA in healthy donors. PCR involved 60 Vbeta and 13 Jbeta primers. Profiled with immunoSEQ multiplex PCR; TCRdb holds only in-frame clones, not every one. This sample has over 85,000 clones, with around 79% found just once. The receptor was isolated from a woman aged 25 to 45 in good health and CMV-seronegative. Sequences were obtained from PBMCs. V gene TRBV15 combines with J gene TRBJ2-3; a weak D match, TRBD1 (5 bases). CDR3 sequence (DNA): TGTGCCACCAGCGGACAAGAAGTCACAGATACGCAGTATTTT. Translation: CATSGQEVTDTQYF.